The clone carrying this TCR beta chain was seen at least ten times. As yet, its antigen is unknown. CDR3 regions were amplified by Arm-PCR using iRepertoire HTBI primers to build TCR beta libraries. Per the study methods: Some 60 TRBV and approximately 13 TRBJ segments were identified across samples. TCRdb ran MiXCR on the multiplex PCR reads and lists one entry per CDR3 protein. The V and J calls reflect TCRdb's pipeline rather than the authors' work. Among a few hundred thousand distinct CDR3 sequences listed, roughly a fifth were seen once. This sample was taken from a study of regulatory T cells in long-lasting Graves disease. Study context: Graves' disease counted as persistent after over 5 years of antithyroid drugs with positive TSH receptor antibodies.

Sample time point: persistent/refractory GD, antithyroid drugs over 5 years with positive TRAb. From PBMCs, RNA was extracted and then used to make the TCR library. American Thyroid Association guidelines defined how Graves' disease was diagnosed. J lost 0 bases, V lost 5 bases, and 8 bases had no gene match. This CDR3 is 16 amino acids long. Per germline, CDR1 MDHEN and CDR2 SYDVKM. Study-wide findings and caveats: There was favoring of TRBV28, TRBJ1-2 and TRBJ2-5 in persistent disease.

This chain joins TRBV28 and TRBJ2-7; 9 nucleotides match TRBD2. Sequenced material: peripheral blood mononuclear cells (PBMCs), taken when the disease was refractory, from a patient treated with antithyroid drugs. The clonotype originates from a female donor with Graves disease. In nucleotides, the CDR3 is TGTGCCAGCAGTGCGGGGGGGTGGGAGACCTCCTACGAGCAGTACTTC. It specifies CASSAGGWETSYEQYF.